Presented here are 7 T cell receptor beta chains from one specimen sequenced in a study of T cells in Graves' hyperthyroidism and ophthalmopathy. Regions amplified from RNA transcripts were the TCR beta CDR3 regions. Initially, a first-round RT-PCR of the TCR CDR3 employed the HTBI primer set. TCRdb passed the multiplex PCR reads through MiXCR, listing each CDR3 protein once. The table shows more than 350,000 distinct CDR3 sequences, with around 15% occurring only once. The specimen was blood. The source of these receptors is an older woman with Graves' ophthalmopathy.

The rearrangement uses TRBV20-1 and TRBJ2-5; 9 positions agree with TRBD2. V lost 5 bases and J lost 2; bases outside the gene matches: 3. This CDR3 comprises 13 residues. The V gene's germline CDR1 is DFQATT and CDR2 SNEGSKA (reference sequence). DNA of the CDR3: TGCAGTGCTGATAGCGGGAGTCAAGAGACCCAGTACTTC. It specifies CSADSGSQETQYF.

The sample holds many counts of this clonotype. This chain connects TRBV6-1 to TRBJ1-4; the D is unclear. The CDR3 runs to 14 residues. V was cut by 4 bases and J by 5 bases, with 11 bases left in between. CDR1 MNHNS and CDR2 SASEGT come from the germline V gene. The CDR3 protein is CASSADGRNEKLFF. CDR3 coding DNA: TGTGCCAGCAGTGCGGACGGACGAAATGAAAAACTGTTTTTT.

This clonotype was detected many times. J is TRBJ2-1 and V is TRBV20-1, with 16 bases that match TRBD2. With V trimmed by 6 bases and J by 12 bases, 8 bases remained unmatched. The CDR3 consists of 14 residues. Germline CDR1 DFQATT, CDR2 SNEGSKA (reference sequence). The DNA of the CDR3 is TGCAGTGCGGCGCCCGGGACTAGCGGGAGGGCGCAGTTCTTC. Amino acids: CSAAPGTSGRAQFF.

This clonotype occurred a few times. V and J are TRBV2 and TRBJ2-2, with D perhaps matching TRBD1 (6 bases). Trimming took off 6 bases at V and 5 bases at J, with 10 bases between the two ends. Per the germline V gene, CDR1 is SNHLY and CDR2 is FYNNEI. This CDR3 is 13 amino acids long. The CDR3 DNA reads as TGTGCCAGCAGCGGCAGGGGTACCGGGGAGCTGTTTTTT. As protein: CASSGRGTGELFF.

The chain uses TRBV6-1 and TRBJ1-5; 7 bases are a match to TRBD1. The CDR3 is made up of 14 amino acids. V was clipped by 1 base and J by 7 bases; unmatched bases: 4. Germline V gives CDR1 MNHNS, CDR2 SASEGT. The CDR3 sequence is CASSEDRGEQPQHF. CDR3 DNA sequence: TGTGCCAGCAGTGAAGACAGGGGAGAACAGCCCCAGCATTTT.

This clonotype was seen ten or more times. The chain is built from TRBV3-1 and TRBJ1-1, with 7 nucleotides matching TRBD1. CDR3 length: 17 residues. Looked up from germline, CDR1 is LGHDT and CDR2 is YNNKEL (reference sequence). The J segment lost 3 bases and the V segment lost 5 bases, leaving 15 bases of the junction unmatched. In DNA, the CDR3 is TGTGCCAGCAGCTTCGGAGCAGGGGGAGGGTTGGACACTGAAGCTTTCTTT. Amino acids: CASSFGAGGGLDTEAFF.

This clonotype was seen repeatedly, ten times or more. In DNA, the CDR3 is TGTGCCAGCAGTGAAGGGCCCTCCTACGAGCAGTACTTC. This sequence encodes CASSEGPSYEQYF. The chain links TRBV2 to TRBJ2-7; D remains ambiguous. CDR1 is SNHLY and CDR2 is FYNNEI in the germline V gene. The V end was cut by 1 base, the J end by 0 bases, with 4 bases between. The CDR3 runs to 13 residues. Drawing the rest from reference TRBV2 and TRBJ2-7, the complete variable domain is EPEVTQTPSHQVTQMGQEVILRCVPISNHLYFYWYRQILGQKVEFLVSFYNNEISEKSEIFDDQFSVERPDGSNFTLKIRSTKLEDSAMYFCASSEGPSYEQYFGPGTRLTVT.